The clone carrying this T cell receptor beta chain was seen many times. The sample comes from a study of T cells in Graves' hyperthyroidism and ophthalmopathy. From RNA transcripts, TCR beta CDR3 regions were amplified. First-round RT-PCR of the TCR CDR3 relied on the HTBI primer set. TCRdb reanalysed the multiplex PCR reads using MiXCR and keeps one entry per CDR3 protein. The data contain around 350,000 distinct CDR3 sequences, roughly 15% of them singletons. This CDR3 is built from 16 residues. Looked up from germline, CDR1 is LNHDA and CDR2 is SQIVND (reference sequence). Trimming took 5 bases from V and 3 from J; bases not matched to a gene: 10.

Sequencing was performed on blood. The chain couples TRBV19 to TRBJ2-7, with 10 bases that match TRBD1. This clonotype was sampled from a woman in her sixties or seventies with Graves' ophthalmopathy. The CDR3 DNA sequence: TGTGCCAGTAGTCCAGAAGAGACAGGGGGCCACTACGAGCAGTACTTC. This codes for CASSPEETGGHYEQYF.